This paragraph reports one T cell receptor (beta chain). Its antigen is currently unknown. The CDR3 runs to 14 residues. The V gene lost 4 bases and the J gene lost 5 bases, with 15 bases spanning the gap. The germline V gene has CDR1 SGHNT and CDR2 YYREEE (reference sequence). These data originate in a study of OX40 agonist ivuxolimab in advanced cancers. Findings of the study overall: A proportion of nonresponders additionally exhibited low normalized T-cell clonal expansion. CD4+ and CD8+ blood T cells expanded clonally by week 6 at 0.1 to 3.0 mg/kg.

A history of autoimmune disease or systemic immunosuppression excluded patients. Clones were sequenced by immunoSEQ multiplex PCR, and TCRdb holds only the in-frame ones, with some missing. The sample has about 67,000 clones, 65% to 90% seen once; the top ten hold roughly 2.3%. This receptor was taken from an adult with an advanced solid tumor such as melanoma, head and neck, liver or kidney cancer. The sequences come from CD4+ or CD8+ T cells sorted from blood, collected in a trial of the OX40 agonist ivuxolimab. The chain carries TRBV5-4 and TRBJ2-5, with a weak D call TRBD1 (7 bases). CDR3 sequence reads: CASSLQGGGETQYF. The CDR3 nucleotides read TGTGCCAGCAGCCTCCAGGGGGGCGGTGAGACCCAGTACTTC.